The clone carrying this T cell receptor (beta chain) has a handful of counts. Its cognate antigen is unknown. Stated treatment: roughly 10-day PBMC culture with coronavirus spike peptide pools or control peptides (ViraFEST assay). This entry comes from a study of vaccination and CD4 T cells after COVID-19. Cultured CD4+ T cells had their DNA profiled by the Oncomine TCR Beta short-read assay. Each CDR3 protein gets one entry after TCRdb re-called the PCR reads with MiXCR. The data contain under 9,500 distinct CDR3 sequences, approximately 60% of them seen just once; the ten biggest clones take up under 7.5%. Input material: CD4+ T cells from blood, cultured in vitro. This TCR came from a human donor who had recovered from COVID-19.

The CDR3 protein is CASTIRGQGHGYTF. The DNA for the CDR3 is TGTGCCAGCACCATCCGGGGACAGGGACATGGCTACACCTTC. The chain joins TRBV6-1 to TRBJ1-2, with 9 bases aligning to TRBD1. Germline assignment: CDR1 MNHNS and CDR2 SASEGT. This CDR3 region has 14 residues. V lost 7 bases to trimming and J lost 6 bases; unmatched junction nucleotides: 9.